Below are 6 T cell receptor beta chains sequenced from a single sample in a study of blood T cell repertoires in COVID-19. Here immunoSEQ multiplex PCR was the method, and the copy in TCRdb shows in-frame clones only, minus some. The sample has 140,000 to 150,000 clones, 88% seen once. Sequenced sample: peripheral blood. The receptors were sampled from a man between 65 and 85 years old with acute or convalescent COVID-19.

This clone has just a few counts. This rearrangement joins TRBV6-5 to TRBJ1-1; no clear D gene. This CDR3 contains 12 residues. Germline CDR1 MNHEY, CDR2 SVGAGI. The V end was cut by 8 bases, the J end by 2 bases, with 9 bases between. Written as DNA, the CDR3 is TGTGCCAGCGGAAGACTTAACACTGAAGCTTTCTTT. Amino acid sequence: CASGRLNTEAFF.

The rearrangement joins TRBV3-1 (or the pseudogene TRBV3-2) to TRBJ1-2, with TRBD1 matching over 7 bases. The CDR3 covers 14 residues. Germline V lookup: CDR1 LGHDT, CDR2 YNNKEL (reference sequence). The trim removed 3 bases at V and 8 bases at J, leaving 9 bases unmatched. This CDR3 reads CASSHPSGTVGYTF. CDR3 DNA sequence: TGTGCCAGCAGCCATCCCTCCGGGACAGTCGGCTACACCTTC.

With respect to this clone: Mismatch with germline at one junction end may stem from a read error. Other DNA sequences in this sample translate to the same CDR3. The chain couples TRBV6-4 to TRBJ1-1; tentatively, D is TRBD1 (6 bases). Germline-derived CDR1 and CDR2 are MRHNA and SNTAGT. The CDR3 runs 13 residues. The CDR3 here is CASSRGQNTEAFF. The CDR3 DNA reads TGTGCCAGCAGTAGAGGACAGAACACTGAAGCTTTTTTT.

The V and J genes are TRBV13 and TRBJ2-7; 9 nucleotides agree with TRBD1. Germline lookup yields CDR1 PRHDT and CDR2 FYEKMQ (reference sequence). Trimming took 5 bases from V and 5 from J; bases not matched to a gene: 10. This CDR3 region has 15 residues. The CDR3 loop is CASSVYSGTGNEQYF. CDR3 in DNA: TGTGCCAGCAGCGTCTATTCCGGGACAGGGAACGAGCAGTACTTC.

The J gene is TRBJ1-3, the V gene TRBV2; D is perhaps TRBD1 (6 bases). V was pared by 6 bases and J by 1 base, with 13 bases between. Germline V lookup: CDR1 SNHLY, CDR2 FYNNEI. There are 15 residues in the CDR3. CDR3 protein: CASRLRGDSGNTIYF. DNA for the CDR3: TGTGCCAGCAGGCTCAGGGGCGATTCTGGAAACACCATATATTTT.

The chain joins TRBV19 to TRBJ1-4, with 7 nucleotides matching TRBD1. CDR3 length: 15 amino acids. V was clipped by 6 bases and J by 0 bases; unmatched bases: 4. Looked up from germline, CDR1 is LNHDA and CDR2 is SQIVND (reference sequence). CDR3 coding DNA: TGTGCCAGTAGCGGACAGGACTCAACTAATGAAAAACTGTTTTTT. Protein: CASSGQDSTNEKLFF.